The T cell receptor (beta chain) described here comes from a study of blood T cell repertoires in COVID-19. The CDR3 has 15 residues. Germline loops: CDR1 KGHDR, CDR2 SFDVKD. With 4 bases clipped from V and 6 bases from J, the junction kept 9 bases outside the gene matches. Authors' analysis steps: Reference gene primer amplification yielded estimated nucleated cell counts. Sequencing used immunoSEQ multiplex PCR; TCRdb keeps in-frame clones, though not all of them. That table supplies the V and J calls and clone size; D and trimming were determined from the DNA. The sample lists some 100,000 clones; 65% to 90% were seen once.

The sequencing input was PBMCs or T cells enriched from blood (not recorded which). The chain uses TRBV24-1 and TRBJ1-2; 8 bases match TRBD1. The receptor was derived from a woman aged 45-59 years who had recovered from COVID-19. The CDR3 DNA reads as TGTGCCACCAGTGACCCCAACAGGGGGGAGGATGGCTACACCTTC. It specifies CATSDPNRGEDGYTF.